Listed below are T cell receptor beta chains from one sample, sequenced in a study of blood T cell repertoires in COVID-19. Measured with immunoSEQ multiplex PCR; TCRdb has only the in-frame clones, and not every one. The sample comprises over 200,000 clones, approximately 80% of which are singletons, and around 1.8% rests with the top ten. The sequencing sample was made of PBMCs or T cells enriched from blood (not recorded which). These receptors all come from a man in his sixties who had recovered from COVID-19. The CDR3 runs from the conserved cysteine through the conserved F or W. A D gene is named only where the DNA matches it firmly. Clone size appears in some rows only: once, few, many, or a class for an expanded clone.

v_gene,j_gene,abundance,d_gene,CDR3nt,CDR3aa
TRBV20-1,TRBJ1-1,-,-,TGCAGTGCCTACGATTACACTGAAGCTTTCTTT,CSAYDYTEAFF
TRBV24-1,TRBJ2-2,-,TRBD1,TGTGCCACCAGTGATCCCGCCCTGACAGGGAGAGGCACCGGGGAGCTGTTTTTT,CATSDPALTGRGTGELFF
TRBV2,TRBJ1-2,-,-,TGTGCCAGCACGGGGGATTCCCGGGGCTACACCTTC,CASTGDSRGYTF
TRBV3-1/TRBV3-2,TRBJ1-3,once,TRBD1,TGTGCCAGCAGCCCACAGGGGGGTGGAAACACCATATATTTT,CASSPQGGGNTIYF
TRBV6-5,TRBJ2-2,-,-,TGTGCCAGCAGTTACTCGGGGGGCACCGGGGAGCTGTTTTTT,CASSYSGGTGELFF
TRBV2,TRBJ1-2,-,-,TGTGCCAGCAGCCGAGGGGGTTTGGGGTATGGCTACACCTTC,CASSRGGLGYGYTF
TRBV25-1,TRBJ2-7,-,TRBD1,TGTGCCAGCAGTGAGCCGGGACAGGGCGATTACGAGCAGTACTTC,CASSEPGQGDYEQYF
TRBV6-5,TRBJ2-1,-,TRBD2,TGTGCCAGCAATAGCGGGGCTTCCTACAATGAGCAGTTCTTC,CASNSGASYNEQFF
TRBV4-1,TRBJ2-5,-,-,TGCGCCAGCAGCCAAGAACTGGGACTCATAATGAAAGAGACCCAGTACTTC,CASSQELGLIMKETQYF
TRBV11-3,TRBJ2-2,-,-,TGTGCCAGCAGCCCCTCTACCGCGAACACCGGGGAGCTGTTTTTT,CASSPSTANTGELFF
TRBV27,TRBJ1-2,-,-,TGTGCCAGCAGTACGGGAGGGGGAAGAAGAGAGAACTATGGCTACACCTTC,CASSTGGGRRENYGYTF
TRBV9,TRBJ2-1,-,TRBD1,TGTGCCAGCAGCGCCAGACAGGGGCAGTCCTACAATGAGCAGTTCTTC,CASSARQGQSYNEQFF
TRBV6-5,TRBJ2-1,-,-,TGTGCCAGCAGTTACCCCGCCGCATTAGAACACAATGAGCAGTTCTTC,CASSYPAALEHNEQFF
TRBV4-3,TRBJ1-2,once,TRBD1,TGCGCCAGCAGCCAAGATGTGGCAGGGGGTGGTGGCTACACCTTC,CASSQDVAGGGGYTF
TRBV18,TRBJ1-1,-,-,TGTGCCAGCTCACCCAGACGGACAGCCACTGAAGCTTTCTTT,CASSPRRTATEAFF
TRBV7-8,TRBJ1-2,-,TRBD1,TGTGCCAGCAGCTTAGTGGCAGGGGGCTTAACATCTGGCTACACCTTC,CASSLVAGGLTSGYTF
TRBV7-2,TRBJ2-1,-,TRBD2,TGTGCCAGCAGCTTAGGCCTAGCGGGGGACAATGAGCAGTTCTTC,CASSLGLAGDNEQFF
TRBV7-9,TRBJ1-1,-,TRBD1,TGTGCCAGCAGCAAGTCCCTGGGACAGGGGCAATGGAACACTGAAGCTTTCTTT,CASSKSLGQGQWNTEAFF
TRBV7-6,TRBJ1-2,once,TRBD1,TGTGCCAGCAGCTCAACTCCGGGACAGGGACTCCCAGATTATGGCTACACCTTC,CASSSTPGQGLPDYGYTF
TRBV3-1/TRBV3-2,TRBJ1-1,-,-,TGTGCCAGCAGCCAGGTGGAGGGAGGGACTGAAGCTTTCTTT,CASSQVEGGTEAFF
TRBV25-1,TRBJ2-7,once,TRBD2,TGTGCCAGCAGAAGAGCGGGGGGGTTCTCCTACGAGCAGTACTTC,CASRRAGGFSYEQYF
TRBV4-3,TRBJ1-1,-,-,TGCGCCAGCAGCCGCAGGGGAAACAGTTGGAACACTGAAGCTTTCTTT,CASSRRGNSWNTEAFF
TRBV5-5,TRBJ1-2,once,-,TGTGCCAGCATGGACATCCCTAACTATGGCTACACCTTC,CASMDIPNYGYTF
TRBV25-1,TRBJ1-4,-,-,TGTGCCAGCAGTGAGTACAGGCAAAATGAAAAACTGTTTTTT,CASSEYRQNEKLFF
TRBV5-1,TRBJ1-2,-,TRBD1,TGCGCCAGCAGCTCGATTGACAGGGGGTTATCCTATGGCTACACCTTC,CASSSIDRGLSYGYTF
TRBV7-9,TRBJ1-3,-,TRBD1,TGTGCCAGCAGTCGACCGGGACAGGCCTCTGGAAACACCATATATTTT,CASSRPGQASGNTIYF
TRBV13,TRBJ1-1,-,-,TGTGCCAGCAGCTTAAGAGATAGTAAGAGGAGGAACACTGAAGCTTTCTTT,CASSLRDSKRRNTEAFF
TRBV5-5,TRBJ1-2,-,-,TGTGCCAGCAGCTTGGAGGGGGACTATGGCTACACCTTC,CASSLEGDYGYTF
TRBV15,TRBJ1-4,-,-,TGTGCCACCAGCCCCACAGCAACTAATGAAAAACTGTTTTTT,CATSPTATNEKLFF
TRBV3-1/TRBV3-2,TRBJ1-2,-,-,TGTGCCAGCAGACCCGGGCTCCCTCGGGGCTATGGCTACACCTTC,CASRPGLPRGYGYTF
TRBV19,TRBJ1-2,few,-,TGTGCCAGTAGTATTCAGGGTATTAACTATGGCTACACCTTC,CASSIQGINYGYTF
TRBV6-5,TRBJ2-7,-,-,TGTGCCAGCAGTTACCGGGATTCGACTACCTACGAGCAGTACTTC,CASSYRDSTTYEQYF
TRBV13,TRBJ2-1,-,-,TGTGCCAGCAGCATTAACAGGGGGGGCTACAATGAGCAGTTCTTC,CASSINRGGYNEQFF
TRBV5-8,TRBJ1-3,-,-,TGTGCCAGCAGCCCAATAAGAGTTACTGGAAACACCATATATTTT,CASSPIRVTGNTIYF
TRBV18,TRBJ1-2,-,TRBD1,TGTGCCAGCTCACCAAACAGGGGGATCTATGGCTACACCTTC,CASSPNRGIYGYTF
TRBV7-2,TRBJ1-6,-,-,TGTGCCAGCAGCTTTGGGCAGAGTAATTCACCCCTCCACTTT,CASSFGQSNSPLHF
TRBV18,TRBJ2-7,-,TRBD1,TGTGCCAGCCAAGGTCGCAGGGGGTACGAGCAGTACTTC,CASQGRRGYEQYF
TRBV29-1,TRBJ2-7,-,-,TGCAGCGCATCGAAGACAGGTTACGAGCAGTACTTC,CSASKTGYEQYF
TRBV10-2,TRBJ2-2,-,-,TGCGCCAGCAGTATCCGGACGGGGGTGGTTGGGGAGCTGTTTTTT,CASSIRTGVVGELFF
TRBV6-5,TRBJ1-2,-,-,TGTGCCAGCAGTTACACAACTCAGGGAGGCTACACCTTC,CASSYTTQGGYTF
TRBV7-9,TRBJ1-3,-,-,TGTGCCAGCAGCCCTACAGGAAGCTCTGGAAACACCATATATTTT,CASSPTGSSGNTIYF
TRBV6-5,TRBJ1-6,-,-,TGTGCCAGCAGGGGCGGGTACTATAATTCACCCCTCCACTTT,CASRGGYYNSPLHF
TRBV10-3,TRBJ1-3,-,-,TGTGCCATCAGTGACCCCATAGCGAGCTCTGGAAACACCATATATTTT,CAISDPIASSGNTIYF
TRBV6-4,TRBJ2-3,-,-,TGTGCCAGTCGAAAGGAGGGGCGGGGAGATACGCAGTATTTT,CASRKEGRGDTQYF
TRBV12-3/TRBV12-4,TRBJ2-7,-,TRBD2,TGTGCCAGCAGCGAGGCGGGGGACTACGAGCAGTACTTC,CASSEAGDYEQYF
TRBV5-1,TRBJ2-5,few,TRBD2,TGCGCCAGCAGCTTCACCGGGACTAGCGGGGGGCCACAAGAGACCCAGTACTTC,CASSFTGTSGGPQETQYF
TRBV15,TRBJ1-2,few,TRBD1,TGTGCCACCAGCAGAGTCGAGTCAGGGGGCCCCTATGGCTACACCTTC,CATSRVESGGPYGYTF
TRBV21-1,TRBJ1-3,-,-,TGTGCCAGCAGCAATGAGGGTTTGGGAGCCACCATATATTTT,CASSNEGLGATIYF
TRBV12-5,TRBJ2-3,-,TRBD1,TGTGCTAGTGGTATCAGGGGGTCGGGCACAGATACGCAGTATTTT,CASGIRGSGTDTQYF
TRBV9,TRBJ2-5,-,TRBD2,TGTGCCAGCAGTTGGACTAGCGGCCGACAAGAGACCCAGTACTTC,CASSWTSGRQETQYF
TRBV4-2,TRBJ1-4,-,TRBD1,TGTGCCAGCAGCCAAGATTGGTCGGGACAGGGAGGACGGAATGAAAAACTGTTTTTT,CASSQDWSGQGGRNEKLFF
TRBV19,TRBJ1-5,-,TRBD1,TGTGCCAGTAGTACGTCAGGGGGCGATCAGCCCCAGCATTTT,CASSTSGGDQPQHF
TRBV25-1,TRBJ2-4,-,TRBD1,TGTGCCAGCAGTGAGGGACAGGGGAAAAACATTCAGTACTTC,CASSEGQGKNIQYF
TRBV19,TRBJ2-1,-,-,TGTGCCAGTAGCCTTGATGGGGGCGTGAGAGCGGGAAATGAGCAGTTCTTC,CASSLDGGVRAGNEQFF
TRBV3-1/TRBV3-2,TRBJ1-2,-,-,TGTGCCAGCAGCCAAGAATGGGGAGGTAACTATGGCTACACCTTC,CASSQEWGGNYGYTF
TRBV24-1,TRBJ1-2,-,-,TGTGCCACCAGTGATTTGCGCCGCCCGGACTATGGCTACACCTTC,CATSDLRRPDYGYTF
TRBV6-5,TRBJ1-2,once,-,TGTGCCAGCAGAGATCACGAGGCTAACTATGGCTACACCTTC,CASRDHEANYGYTF